The sequence of this T cell receptor (beta chain) was determined in a study of early T cells in non-severe SARS-CoV-2 infection. For the study at large: The sequenced material was bulk RNA from unsorted whole blood, and its chains were unpaired.

Notes on this clonotype: Its antigen is still unknown.

Broader study findings: Private and CD4 specificities were missed by VDJdb matching, which favored anti-spike CD8 responses.

Separate cDNA molecules each had unique molecular identifiers attached to them. TCRdb re-called the 5' RACE reads through MiXCR, storing one row per CDR3 protein. The data hold tens of thousands of distinct CDR3 sequences, with approximately 10% observed a single time. The germline V gene encodes CDR1 SGDLS and CDR2 YYNGEE. Trimming took off 0 bases at V and 6 bases at J, with 6 bases between the two ends. This CDR3 region has 13 residues. The J gene is TRBJ2-2, the V gene TRBV9, with unresolved D. Sequenced sample: whole blood. The sequence came from an adult who was a healthcare worker with PCR-confirmed SARS-CoV-2 infection or an uninfected control (not recorded which). Here the CDR3 reads CASSVGVAGELFF. In nucleotides, the CDR3 is TGTGCCAGCAGCGTAGGAGTAGCCGGGGAGCTGTTTTTT.